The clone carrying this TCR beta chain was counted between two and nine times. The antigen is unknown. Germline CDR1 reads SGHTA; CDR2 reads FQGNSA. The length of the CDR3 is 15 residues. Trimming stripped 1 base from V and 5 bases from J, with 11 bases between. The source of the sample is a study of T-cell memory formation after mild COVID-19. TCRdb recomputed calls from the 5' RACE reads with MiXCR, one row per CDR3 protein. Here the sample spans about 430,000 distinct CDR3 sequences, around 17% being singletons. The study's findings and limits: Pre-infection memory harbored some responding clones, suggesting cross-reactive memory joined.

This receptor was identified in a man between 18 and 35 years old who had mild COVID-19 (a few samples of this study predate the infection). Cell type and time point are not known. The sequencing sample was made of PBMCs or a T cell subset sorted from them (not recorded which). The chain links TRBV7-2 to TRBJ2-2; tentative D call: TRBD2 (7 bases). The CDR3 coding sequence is TGTGCCAGCAGCTTAGGGCGGGGGCTTACCGGGGAGCTGTTTTTT. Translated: CASSLGRGLTGELFF.